This entry lists 29 T cell receptor beta chains sequenced from one sample in a study of T cell changes during pregnancy in multiple sclerosis (dated by TCRdb to between 2019 and 2020). The method was the immunoSEQ multiplex PCR assay. TCRdb provides this immuneACCESS table in a form limited to in-frame rearrangements. Some clones are lacking; in checked studies, under half of them reflect an unresolved V gene, and why the rest are absent is not known. The sample data list over 70,000 clones, and 80% to 95% of these were observed just once. Jointly, the top ten make up 1.5% to 2% of the sample. The sample in question was peripheral blood, obtained in the first trimester of pregnancy. These receptors all stem from a female donor in good health, enrolled as a control in a pregnancy study.

This sequence joins TRBV7-2 and TRBJ2-7; 10 bases align to TRBD2. CDR3 length: 15 amino acids. The J segment lost 5 bases and the V segment lost 2 bases, leaving 6 bases of the junction unmatched. Germline values: CDR1 SGHTA, CDR2 FQGNSA. CDR3 region: CASSLSGRATDEQYF. CDR3 sequence (DNA): TGTGCCAGCAGCTTAAGCGGGAGGGCCACGGACGAGCAGTACTTC.

This clone came up once. The CDR3 here is CASSEQGNQPQHF. As DNA, the CDR3 is TGTGCCAGTAGTGAGCAGGGTAATCAGCCCCAGCATTTT. The chain employs TRBV19 and TRBJ1-5, with a weak D call TRBD1 (5 bases). Looked up from germline, CDR1 is LNHDA and CDR2 is SQIVND (reference sequence). Between the trimmed V and J ends, which lost 5 bases and 4 bases, there was a span of 9 bases. The CDR3 sequence is 13 residues long.

The chain uses TRBV6-1 and TRBJ2-7, with D possibly TRBD1 on 5 matching bases. V dropped 6 bases and J dropped 2 bases, with 17 bases sitting between them. CDR3 size: 15 residues. Per germline, CDR1 MNHNS and CDR2 SASEGT. The CDR3 coding sequence is TGTGCCAGCAGCCAAAGACAGCCTGTTACCTACGAGCAGTACTTC. Translation gives CASSQRQPVTYEQYF.

The chain links TRBV7-8 to TRBJ2-5, with D perhaps TRBD1 (6 bases). Trimming stripped 5 bases from V and 1 base from J, with 11 bases between. CDR1 SGHVS and CDR2 FQNEAQ come from the germline V gene. The length of the CDR3 is 14 residues. The DNA for the CDR3 is TGTGCCAGCAGCCGAACAGGGCTCCAAGAGACCCAGTACTTC. Amino acids: CASSRTGLQETQYF.

The chain links TRBV7-2 to TRBJ2-1, with 14 bases that match TRBD2. CDR1 and CDR2 (germline): SGHTA, FQGNSA. CDR3 size: 17 residues. Trimming cost V 1 base and J 6 bases; bases outside gene matches: 5. CDR3 sequence (DNA): TGTGCCAGCAGCTTAGGAGGGACTAGCGGGAGACGCAATGAGCAGTTCTTC. Protein product: CASSLGGTSGRRNEQFF.

The chain uses TRBV18 and TRBJ2-1; 7 positions match TRBD2. V was pared by 4 bases and J by 5 bases, with 2 bases of the junction left unmatched. Germline loops: CDR1 KGHSH, CDR2 LQKENI. This CDR3 region has 13 residues. CDR3 DNA: TGTGCCAGCTCACGGGCGGGGGACAATGAGCAGTTCTTC. This encodes CASSRAGDNEQFF.

This rearrangement joins TRBV5-1 to TRBJ2-3; 13 bases line up with TRBD2. Trimming took 2 bases from V and 6 from J; bases not matched to a gene: 3. Looked up from germline, CDR1 is SGHRS and CDR2 is YFSETQ. The CDR3 has 15 amino acids. The CDR3 nucleotides are TGCGCCAGCAGCTTCTGGACTAGCGGGAGCGATACGCAGTATTTT. It translates to CASSFWTSGSDTQYF.

Only one count was recorded for this clone. The rearrangement links TRBV27 to TRBJ2-1, with TRBD2 matching 9 bases. Trimming took 3 bases from V and 0 from J; bases not matched to a gene: 6. The length of the CDR3 is 17 residues. In germline, CDR1 is MNHEY, CDR2 SMNVEV (reference sequence). The CDR3 DNA is TGTGCCAGCAGTTTGTCTAGCGGGGCTCGCTCCTACAATGAGCAGTTCTTC. Residues: CASSLSSGARSYNEQFF.

The chain carries TRBV10-1 and TRBJ2-5; 8 positions agree with TRBD2. The length of the CDR3 is 12 residues. Germline-derived CDR1 and CDR2 are WNHNN and SYGVQD (reference sequence). V lost 6 bases, J lost 9 bases, and 6 bases stayed unmatched. This CDR3 is CASRGGLVAQYF. The CDR3 nucleotides read TGCGCCAGCAGGGGGGGACTAGTGGCCCAGTACTTC.

The chain has TRBV6-5 and TRBJ2-3; TRBD2 matches at 10 bases. Trimming took 2 bases from V and 6 from J; bases not matched to a gene: 5. This CDR3 has 15 amino acids. Germline V lookup: CDR1 MNHEY, CDR2 SVGAGI. CDR3 in DNA: TGTGCCAGCAGTTACCTAGCGGGAGTTGGGGATACGCAGTATTTT. It codes for CASSYLAGVGDTQYF.

The chain employs TRBV7-9 and TRBJ2-1; D remains ambiguous. Trimming stripped 1 base from V and 9 bases from J, with 16 bases between. This CDR3 region has 15 residues. Per the germline V gene, CDR1 is SEHNR and CDR2 is FQNEAQ (reference sequence). The CDR3 coding sequence is TGTGCCAGCAGCTTAGGGTATAGTTTGCTTACTGAGCAGTTCTTC. This translates into CASSLGYSLLTEQFF.

The chain couples TRBV5-1 to TRBJ1-3; 7 nucleotides align to TRBD1. V gave up 4 bases and J gave up 5 bases; unmatched junction bases: 9. Germline assignment: CDR1 SGHRS and CDR2 YFSETQ. The CDR3 runs to 15 residues. The CDR3, as DNA: TGCGCCAGCAGCCCAACAGGGGACGCCAGAAACACCATATATTTT. This sequence encodes CASSPTGDARNTIYF.

With regard to this clone: The same CDR3 is also encoded by other DNA sequences in this sample. The chain has TRBV6-1 and TRBJ2-1; 13 bases agree with TRBD2. CDR3 size: 14 residues. The germline gives CDR1 MNHNS, CDR2 SASEGT. Trimming removed 4 bases from V and 8 bases from J; junction bases left unmatched: 2. CDR3 nucleotide sequence: TGTGCCAGCAGTGGGACTAGCGGGAGCGATGAGCAGTTCTTC. Protein sequence: CASSGTSGSDEQFF.

This clone was observed a single time. V usage is TRBV2 and J usage is TRBJ2-5; 8 bases map to TRBD1. Germline V gene data show CDR1 as SNHLY and CDR2 as FYNNEI. The CDR3 sequence is 15 residues long. With 6 bases clipped from V and 3 bases from J, the junction kept 9 bases outside the gene matches. CDR3: CASRGGQGGEETQYF. DNA of the CDR3: TGTGCCAGCAGGGGCGGACAGGGCGGGGAAGAGACCCAGTACTTC. Complete variable domain (other parts from reference TRBV2 and TRBJ2-5): EPEVTQTPSHQVTQMGQEVILRCVPISNHLYFYWYRQILGQKVEFLVSFYNNEISEKSEIFDDQFSVERPDGSNFTLKIRSTKLEDSAMYFCASRGGQGGEETQYFGPGTRLLVL.

This clone was counted only a few times. The V call is TRBV6-5, the J call TRBJ1-5, with unresolved D. CDR3 length equals 14 residues. Trimming took off 5 bases at V and 2 bases at J, with 10 bases between the two ends. Germline values: CDR1 MNHEY, CDR2 SVGAGI. CDR3 nucleotide sequence: TGTGCCAGCAGTCCCTTAGGAGGCAATCAGCCCCAGCATTTT. Translation: CASSPLGGNQPQHF.

This clone has just one count. CDR3 DNA sequence: TGTGCCAGCAGCCCGAGGCCGACCAGCACAGATACGCAGTATTTT. Translating it yields CASSPRPTSTDTQYF. This sequence joins TRBV7-6 and TRBJ2-3; D is uncertain. The CDR3 loop spans 15 amino acids. The germline V gene encodes CDR1 SGHVS and CDR2 FNYEAQ. The germline V and J ends were trimmed by 5 bases and 0 bases, with 12 bases remaining between them. The whole variable domain, filled in from reference TRBV7-6 and TRBJ2-3, reads GAGVSQSPRYKVTKRGQDVALRCDPISGHVSLYWYRQALGQGPEFLTYFNYEAQQDKSGLPNDRFSAERPEGSISTLTIQRTEQRDSAMYRCASSPRPTSTDTQYFGPGTRLTVL.

This chain uses TRBV6-1 with TRBJ2-7; TRBD2 matches at 10 bases. The CDR3 covers 17 residues. The J segment lost 2 bases and the V segment lost 1 base, leaving 8 bases of the junction unmatched. Per the germline V gene, CDR1 is MNHNS and CDR2 is SASEGT. In DNA, the CDR3 is TGTGCCAGCAGTGAAGGTCCTAGCGGGAGCCCACCCTACGAGCAGTACTTC. It is translated as CASSEGPSGSPPYEQYF.

The gene calls are TRBV7-2 and TRBJ2-1, with D unresolved. There are 11 residues in the CDR3. The germline V and J ends were trimmed by 8 bases and 8 bases, with 10 bases remaining between them. Germline V gene sequence: CDR1 SGHTA, CDR2 FQGNSA. In nucleotides, the CDR3 is TGTGCCAGCGCAGCGAGCTATGAGCAGTTCTTC. This codes for CASAASYEQFF.

By share of the sample, this clone is medium-sized (0.01 to 0.1%). This chain joins TRBV27 and TRBJ1-5, with D possibly being TRBD1 (6 bases). Trimming pared 4 bases from V and 3 bases from J, leaving 13 bases between. Per the germline V gene, CDR1 is MNHEY and CDR2 is SMNVEV (reference sequence). The CDR3 extends over 15 amino acids. In DNA, the CDR3 is TGTGCCAGCAGTTCGACCCCAGGGGTCAATCAGCCCCAGCATTTT. This sequence encodes CASSSTPGVNQPQHF.

The chain carries TRBV27 and TRBJ1-4; tentatively, D is TRBD1 (6 bases). This CDR3 is 14 amino acids long. Trimming pared 3 bases from V and 8 bases from J, leaving 13 bases between. The V gene's germline CDR1 is MNHEY and CDR2 SMNVEV (reference sequence). CDR3 region: CASSLKQGAEKLFF. CDR3 DNA sequence: TGTGCCAGCAGTTTGAAACAGGGCGCGGAAAAACTGTTTTTT.

The rearrangement joins TRBV7-2 to TRBJ1-5, with D possibly matching TRBD1 (6 bases). The germline V gene has CDR1 SGHTA and CDR2 FQGNSA. This CDR3 has 15 residues. Trimming cost V 0 bases and J 4 bases, with 10 bases left between them. This chain's CDR3 is CASSLASRGNQPQHF. The DNA for the CDR3 is TGTGCCAGCAGCTTAGCGAGCAGGGGAAATCAGCCCCAGCATTTT.

J is TRBJ2-2 and V is TRBV28, with D tentatively TRBD2 (5 bases). Germline V gene sequence: CDR1 MDHEN, CDR2 SYDVKM. V was cut by 5 bases and J by 8 bases, with 15 bases left in between. CDR3 length: 14 residues. The CDR3 spells CASSPGLSGGELFF. DNA of the CDR3: TGTGCCAGCAGTCCAGGACTTTCTGGAGGGGAGCTGTTTTTT.

The chain joins TRBV5-1 to TRBJ2-5, with D perhaps TRBD1 (5 bases). The CDR3 has 15 amino acids. Trimming shortened V by 0 bases and J by 0 bases, and 9 bases separated the two germline ends. CDR1 is SGHRS, CDR2 YFSETQ, per germline. This CDR3 is CASSLGQGNQETQYF. In DNA, the CDR3 is TGCGCCAGCAGCTTGGGTCAGGGAAACCAAGAGACCCAGTACTTC.

The chain carries TRBV15 and TRBJ2-4; weak D call: TRBD2 (6 bases). The CDR3 sequence is 16 residues long. Trimming shortened V by 1 base and J by 0 bases, and 10 bases separated the two germline ends. Germline CDR1 is LNHNV and CDR2 is YYDKDF (reference sequence). CDR3 sequence reads: CATSRGGDLAKNIQYF. The CDR3 region has the DNA TGTGCCACCAGCAGAGGGGGGGACCTAGCCAAAAACATTCAGTACTTC.

The chain combines TRBV28 with TRBJ2-3, with D perhaps TRBD1 (7 bases). Germline V CDR1 and CDR2: MDHEN, SYDVKM. V was clipped by 6 bases and J by 0 bases, with 13 bases between them. The CDR3 is 15 amino acids. CDR3 sequence (DNA): TGTGCCAGCAGCAAGACAGGGACTAGCACAGATACGCAGTATTTT. Encoded protein: CASSKTGTSTDTQYF.

V is TRBV5-1 and J is TRBJ2-3, with a weak D call TRBD2 (6 bases). Germline CDR1 and CDR2: SGHRS and YFSETQ. Trimming removed 1 base at V and 6 bases at J, with 21 bases between. The CDR3 loop spans 17 amino acids. CDR3 region: CASSLLPSGDGGDTQYF. CDR3 DNA sequence: TGCGCCAGCAGCTTGTTACCCAGCGGAGATGGGGGGGATACGCAGTATTTT.

This clone was found once. The rearrangement uses TRBV5-1 and TRBJ2-5; 9 bases are shared with TRBD1. J was trimmed by 5 bases and V by 3 bases; bases with no gene match: 8. This CDR3 is built from 15 residues. Germline V gene sequence: CDR1 SGHRS, CDR2 YFSETQ. In nucleotides, the CDR3 is TGCGCCAGCAGCTACCGGGACAGGGTGATGGAGACCCAGTACTTC. This sequence encodes CASSYRDRVMETQYF.

The chain joins TRBV7-2 to TRBJ1-5; D gene unclear. Trimming pared 5 bases from V and 7 bases from J, leaving 15 bases between. The length of the CDR3 is 14 residues. Germline V gene lookup returns CDR1 SGHTA and CDR2 FQGNSA. CDR3 sequence reads: CASSPNPVGQPQHF. The CDR3 region has the DNA TGTGCCAGCAGCCCGAACCCGGTCGGGCAGCCCCAGCATTTT.

V usage is TRBV5-1 and J usage is TRBJ2-3, with a possible D match to TRBD2 (5 bases). This CDR3 has 16 amino acids. Trimming took 0 bases from V and 0 from J, leaving 11 bases between them. Germline values: CDR1 SGHRS, CDR2 YFSETQ. Here the CDR3 reads CASSLGPGLSTDTQYF. Here the CDR3 DNA reads TGCGCCAGCAGCTTGGGTCCCGGACTCAGCACAGATACGCAGTATTTT. The entire variable domain, with the rest obtained from reference TRBV5-1 and TRBJ2-3, is as follows: KAGVTQTPRYLIKTRGQQVTLSCSPISGHRSVSWYQQTPGQGLQFLFEYFSETQRNKGNFPGRFSGRQFSNSRSEMNVSTLELGDSALYLCASSLGPGLSTDTQYFGPGTRLTVL.